This T cell receptor (beta chain) was documented in a study of T cell responses to AZD1222 COVID-19 vaccine. Sequencing used immunoSEQ multiplex PCR; TCRdb keeps in-frame clones, though not all of them. Of approximately 190,000 clones listed, 80% to 95% were seen once; the top ten hold 1%. In germline, CDR1 is LNHNV, CDR2 YYDKDF (reference sequence). The V gene lost 0 bases and the J gene lost 4 bases, with 13 bases spanning the gap. The CDR3 spans 16 residues. The chain couples TRBV15 to TRBJ1-5; possible D gene TRBD1, 5 bases. Sequencing used peripheral blood, obtained 28 days after the second AZD1222 dose. The TCR sequence derives from an adult who received the AZD1222 COVID-19 vaccine. CDR3 sequence: CATSREGPGTNQPQHF. For the CDR3, the DNA is TGTGCCACCAGCAGAGAGGGGCCAGGGACTAATCAGCCCCAGCATTTT.